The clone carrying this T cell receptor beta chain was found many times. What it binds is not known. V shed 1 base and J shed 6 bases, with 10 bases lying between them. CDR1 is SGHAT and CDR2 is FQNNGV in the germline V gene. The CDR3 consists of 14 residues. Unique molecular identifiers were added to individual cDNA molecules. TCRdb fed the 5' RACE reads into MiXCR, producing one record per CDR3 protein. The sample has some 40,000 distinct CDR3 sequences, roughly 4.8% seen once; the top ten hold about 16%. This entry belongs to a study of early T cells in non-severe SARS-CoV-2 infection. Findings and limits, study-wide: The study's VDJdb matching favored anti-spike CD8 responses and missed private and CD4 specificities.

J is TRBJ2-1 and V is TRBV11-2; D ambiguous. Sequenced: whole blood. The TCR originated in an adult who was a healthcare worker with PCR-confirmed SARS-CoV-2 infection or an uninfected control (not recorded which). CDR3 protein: CASSLALSANEQFF. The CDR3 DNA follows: TGTGCCAGCAGCTTAGCGCTGTCAGCCAATGAGCAGTTCTTC.